This TCR beta chain is from a study of T cells in women clearing cervical HPV infection. Overall study findings and caveats: Controls had more TRBV6-7 (approximately 0.15%) than cases (0.11%).

Here immunoSEQ multiplex PCR was the method, and the copy in TCRdb shows in-frame clones only, minus some. In total, the table holds 25,000 to 30,000 clones. V dropped 5 bases and J dropped 1 base, with 3 bases sitting between them. CDR3 size: 11 residues. In regard to this clone: The antigen remains undetermined. The CDR3 end is not reached by the read, which stops 3 residues before it; the germline J gene fills it in.

V and J are TRBV12-3 or TRBV12-4 and TRBJ2-7; D unclear. Sequencing was done on a sample of blood buffy coat. The source is a woman between 18 and 70 years old with a cervical HPV16 infection that either progressed to CIN3+ or cleared (not recorded which). CDR3 bases read: TGTGCCAGCAGTGTATCCTACGAG. It translates to CASSVSYE. The CDR3 reads in full as CASSVSYEQYF.